This T cell receptor (beta chain) was recovered during a study of T cell responses to AZD1222 COVID-19 vaccine. Overall study context: Pooled samples include second doses given at about 4 or 12 weeks.

For this clone: Its antigen is not identified.

The CDR3 length is 15 residues. Trimming took off 0 bases at V and 0 bases at J, with 7 bases between the two ends. Germline V CDR1 and CDR2: SGHRS, YFSETQ. Study observations and caveats: Compared with day 0, the breadth and depth of the Spike-specific TCR repertoire rose significantly after two doses of AZD1222. All repertoire sampling was performed exclusively after the peak T cell response.

The assay was immunoSEQ multiplex PCR, and TCRdb's table has in-frame clones only and misses some. The table includes fewer than 100,000 clones, roughly 81% detected once. Material: peripheral blood, obtained on day 0 of AZD1222 vaccination. The clonotype was recovered from an adult in good health. J is TRBJ2-1 and V is TRBV5-1; tentative D call: TRBD1 (6 bases). CDR3 nucleotides: TGCGCCAGCAGCTTGGTAGGGGGCTCCTACAATGAGCAGTTCTTC. Its translation: CASSLVGGSYNEQFF. Full variable domain (rest looked up from reference TRBV5-1 and TRBJ2-1): KAGVTQTPRYLIKTRGQQVTLSCSPISGHRSVSWYQQTPGQGLQFLFEYFSETQRNKGNFPGRFSGRQFSNSRSEMNVSTLELGDSALYLCASSLVGGSYNEQFFGPGTRLTVL.